Detailed here is one T cell receptor beta chain. V lost 6 bases to trimming and J lost 11 bases, with 19 bases between them. The CDR3 extends over 13 amino acids. From germline, CDR1 is MDHEN and CDR2 SYDVKM. These data belong to a study of blood T cell repertoires in COVID-19. Overall study: Sources were T cells, B-cell-depleted T cells, or PBMCs; the material itself was cDNA or gDNA.

Participants, about 18 to 90 years old, spanned around 25 US areas. The study assigned cohorts using participant-reported clinical history. Sequenced by immunoSEQ multiplex PCR; TCRdb stores in-frame clones only, minus some. Of around 300,000 clones in the sample, around 88% were seen once. Source material: PBMCs or T cells enriched from blood (not recorded which). This chain links TRBV28 with TRBJ1-2; D not certain. The clonotype originates from a woman aged 40 to 55 who had recovered from COVID-19. The CDR3 DNA sequence: TGTGCCAGCAGCCTTGGTGCCCGGTTAACTTACACCTTC. Translated: CASSLGARLTYTF.